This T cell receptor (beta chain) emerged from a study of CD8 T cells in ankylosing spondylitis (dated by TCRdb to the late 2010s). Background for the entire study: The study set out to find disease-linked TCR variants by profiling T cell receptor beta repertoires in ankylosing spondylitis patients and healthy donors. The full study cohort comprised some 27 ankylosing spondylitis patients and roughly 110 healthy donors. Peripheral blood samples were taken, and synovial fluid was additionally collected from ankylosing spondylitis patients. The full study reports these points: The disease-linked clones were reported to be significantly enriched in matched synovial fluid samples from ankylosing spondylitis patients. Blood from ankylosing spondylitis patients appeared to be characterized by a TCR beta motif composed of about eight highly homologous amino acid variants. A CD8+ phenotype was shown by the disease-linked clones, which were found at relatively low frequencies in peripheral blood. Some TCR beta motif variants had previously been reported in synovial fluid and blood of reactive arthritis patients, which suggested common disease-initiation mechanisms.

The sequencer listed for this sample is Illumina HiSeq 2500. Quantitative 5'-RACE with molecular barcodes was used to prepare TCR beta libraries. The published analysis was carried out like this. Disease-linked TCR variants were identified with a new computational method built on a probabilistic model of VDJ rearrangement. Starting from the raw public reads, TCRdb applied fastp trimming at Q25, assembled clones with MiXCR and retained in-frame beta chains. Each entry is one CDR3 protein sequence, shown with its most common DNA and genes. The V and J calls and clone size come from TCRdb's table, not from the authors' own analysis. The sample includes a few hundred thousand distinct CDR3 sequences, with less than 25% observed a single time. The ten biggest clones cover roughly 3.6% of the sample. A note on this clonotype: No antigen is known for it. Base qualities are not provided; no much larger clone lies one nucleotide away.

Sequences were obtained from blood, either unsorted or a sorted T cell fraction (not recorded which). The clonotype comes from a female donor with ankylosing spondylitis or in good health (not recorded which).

The CDR3 sequence is CASSPSSSAPQETQYF. DNA sequence: TGTGCCAGCAGCCCTTCTAGCTCGGCACCCCAAGAGACCCAGTACTTC. The rearranged segments are TRBV12-3 or TRBV12-4 and TRBJ2-5; TRBD2 might be the D gene, on 5 matching bases. From the cysteine up to the phenylalanine, the CDR3 has a length of 16 residues. Only the CDR3 part of the read is kept: 48 bases, read in frame from the first base. Trimming removed 6 bases from V and 1 base from J, leaving 18 bases between the germline ends.